This T cell receptor (beta chain) was sequenced during a study of blood T cells in healthy people across ages. The CDR3 spans 13 residues. Germline V gene sequence: CDR1 SQVTM, CDR2 ANQGSEA. The ends were cut back, 1 base at V and 0 bases at J, with 6 bases in the middle. The use of a sample-barcoded 5' primer and a J-beta primer mix characterized a second PCR of roughly 7 to 11 cycles. TCRdb used MiXCR to reprocess the 5' RACE reads, holding one entry per CDR3 protein. In the table there are 1.5 million to 2 million distinct CDR3 sequences, 40% to 55% of which are singletons. This clonotype showed up just a few times.

This receptor was obtained from a woman aged 40 to 50 in good health. The sample taken for sequencing was blood. This chain joins TRBV29-1 and TRBJ2-5; D unclear. Written as DNA, the CDR3 is TGCAGCGTTGAAGGTATTTACCAAGAGACCCAGTACTTC. This codes for CSVEGIYQETQYF.